A selection of T cell receptor beta chains follows, all from one sample in a study of T cells in Graves' hyperthyroidism and ophthalmopathy. One entry per CDR3 protein results from TCRdb running MiXCR on the multiplex PCR reads. The table shows around 540,000 distinct CDR3 sequences, with roughly a sixth occurring only once. Sample: blood. The source is a woman in her 30s with Graves' ophthalmopathy. The CDR3 runs from the conserved cysteine through the conserved F or W. A D gene is named only where the DNA matches it firmly. Clone sizes are given selectively: once, few, many, or a class where the clone is expanded.

.	TRBJ1-2	TRBV4-3	.	CASKRGAGNNYGYTF	TGCGCCAGCAAAAGAGGGGCAGGGAATAACTATGGCTACACCTTC
.	TRBJ2-7	TRBV7-2	.	CASRRPGSSYEQYF	TGTGCCAGCAGGAGGCCGGGGAGCTCCTACGAGCAGTACTTC
few	TRBJ2-2	TRBV28	TRBD1	CASSYRDREFRELFF	TGTGCCAGCAGTTACCGGGACAGGGAATTCCGGGAGCTGTTTTTT
few	TRBJ2-7	TRBV2	TRBD1	CASLTGQGVYEQYF	TGTGCCAGCCTTACGGGACAGGGGGTGTACGAGCAGTACTTC
many	TRBJ2-7	TRBV12-3/TRBV12-4	.	CASSFRAAIYEQYF	TGTGCCAGCAGTTTCCGGGCAGCCATCTACGAGCAGTACTTC
few	TRBJ2-5	TRBV27	.	CASSLFVGETQYF	TGTGCCAGCAGTTTATTCGTCGGAGAGACCCAGTACTTC
many	TRBJ2-5	TRBV12-3/TRBV12-4	.	CASSPRAPQETQYF	TGTGCCAGCAGTCCTAGGGCGCCCCAAGAGACCCAGTACTTC
once	TRBJ2-1	TRBV6-1	TRBD1	CASSKAGGLGEQFF	TGTGCCAGCAGTAAGGCAGGGGGCCTGGGTGAGCAGTTCTTC
once	TRBJ2-3	TRBV19	TRBD2	CASSSTSGIGTDTQYF	TGTGCCAGTAGTTCGACTAGCGGGATTGGCACAGATACGCAGTATTTT
.	TRBJ2-5	TRBV5-1	TRBD2	CASSLDPGGGHQYF	TGCGCCAGCAGCTTGGACCCGGGGGGGGGTCACCAGTACTTC
many	TRBJ1-1	TRBV27	.	CASSFNQDLNTEAFF	TGTGCCAGCAGTTTCAATCAGGACCTGAACACTGAAGCTTTCTTT
many	TRBJ1-1	TRBV20-1	.	CSAAPVRMNTEAFF	TGCAGTGCCGCCCCTGTGCGGATGAACACTGAAGCTTTCTTT
many	TRBJ2-1	TRBV28	.	CASRGSASSYNEQFF	TGTGCCAGCAGAGGAAGTGCCAGCTCCTACAATGAGCAGTTCTTC
.	TRBJ2-7	TRBV4-3	TRBD1	CASSPSGQGAYEQYF	TGCGCCAGCAGCCCGTCGGGGCAGGGGGCCTACGAGCAGTACTTC
once	TRBJ2-2	TRBV6-1	.	CASSVLTDTGELFF	TGTGCCAGCAGTGTTCTGACAGACACCGGGGAGCTGTTTTTT
few	TRBJ1-5	TRBV20-1	TRBD1	CSARADRGSFHSNQPQHF	TGCAGTGCTAGGGCCGACAGGGGGTCTTTTCATAGCAATCAGCCCCAGCATTTT
.	TRBJ2-7	TRBV27	.	CASSYRGPLYEQYF	TGTGCCAGCAGCTACCGTGGGCCCCTCTACGAGCAGTACTTC
many	TRBJ2-3	TRBV27	.	CASSPTGPAPTDTQYF	TGTGCCAGCAGTCCAACAGGGCCCGCTCCCACAGATACGCAGTATTTT
many	TRBJ2-7	TRBV28	TRBD1	CAIESPGTVNEQYF	TGTGCCATCGAGTCCCCCGGGACAGTCAACGAGCAGTACTTC
.	TRBJ2-3	TRBV29-1	TRBD2	CSVAASGRAPDTQYF	TGCAGCGTTGCGGCTAGCGGGAGGGCCCCAGATACGCAGTATTTT
many	TRBJ1-4	TRBV2	.	CASMSRGYEKLFF	TGTGCCAGCATGAGTAGGGGATATGAAAAACTGTTTTTT
many	TRBJ2-7	TRBV20-1	TRBD2	CSARDQRLAGYDEQYF	TGCAGTGCTAGAGATCAGCGGCTAGCGGGTTACGACGAGCAGTACTTC
many	TRBJ2-1	TRBV7-2	TRBD2	CASSSKAGVASLGYNEQFF	TGTGCCAGCAGCTCCAAAGCGGGGGTGGCCTCTCTGGGGTACAATGAGCAGTTCTTC
many	TRBJ2-3	TRBV2	.	CASSDRVLATDTQYF	TGTGCCAGCAGTGACAGGGTCCTAGCGACAGATACGCAGTATTTT
.	TRBJ2-1	TRBV20-1	TRBD2	CSARDLLAGGPDEQFF	TGCAGTGCTAGAGATCTCCTAGCGGGAGGGCCTGATGAGCAGTTCTTC
few	TRBJ1-1	TRBV29-1	.	CSVLCRAGDTEAFF	TGCAGCGTGTTATGCAGGGCGGGGGACACTGAAGCTTTCTTT
few	TRBJ2-5	TRBV13	.	CASRDSSNQETQYF	TGTGCCAGCAGGGACAGCTCCAACCAAGAGACCCAGTACTTC
many	TRBJ2-2	TRBV20-1	.	CSASAPGGSSTGELFF	TGCAGTGCTAGTGCCCCCGGTGGGAGCAGCACCGGGGAGCTGTTTTTT
few	TRBJ1-2	TRBV9	.	CASSVDPTTSSGYTF	TGTGCCAGCAGCGTAGATCCAACCACATCTAGTGGCTACACCTTC
many	TRBJ2-7	TRBV28	.	CASSLATYAEQYF	TGTGCCAGCAGTTTAGCCACCTACGCGGAGCAGTACTTC
.	TRBJ2-1	TRBV27	.	CASTLGVSYNEQFF	TGTGCCAGCACCTTGGGGGTCTCCTACAATGAGCAGTTCTTC
many	TRBJ2-5	TRBV28	TRBD1	CASTWTGERETQYF	TGTGCCAGCACCTGGACAGGGGAGCGAGAGACCCAGTACTTC
few	TRBJ2-1	TRBV28	TRBD1	CASSFGEVRGSGEQFF	TGTGCCAGCAGTTTCGGAGAGGTCAGGGGGTCGGGTGAGCAGTTCTTC
few	TRBJ1-3	TRBV7-2	TRBD1	CASSLQGENTIYF	TGTGCCAGCAGCTTACAGGGGGAAAACACCATATATTTT
many	TRBJ2-3	TRBV4-3	.	CASSQALTDTQYF	TGCGCCAGCAGCCAAGCGCTGACAGATACGCAGTATTTT